One sample yielded the 11 T cell receptor beta chains listed below, sequenced in a study of T cells in Graves' hyperthyroidism and ophthalmopathy. What was amplified from RNA transcripts were TCR beta CDR3 regions. HTBI primers drove first-round RT-PCR of the TCR CDR3. MiXCR, run by TCRdb on the multiplex PCR reads, gives a single entry per CDR3 protein. This table has roughly 710,000 distinct CDR3 sequences, over 35% appearing once. The specimen was blood. These TCRs come from a woman aged 40 to 50 with Graves' hyperthyroidism.

This clonotype appeared a few times. CDR3 nucleotides: TGTGCCAGCAGTTACTCGAGAGGACAGGTTAGCAATCAGCCCCAGCATTTT. Its protein is CASSYSRGQVSNQPQHF. The chain has TRBV6-2 or TRBV6-3 and TRBJ1-5; 7 nucleotides align to TRBD1. Germline trimming cut 0 bases from V and 0 bases from J; bases unmatched to any gene: 5. CDR3 size: 17 residues. Germline CDR1 is MNHEY and CDR2 is SVGEGT.

This clonotype was counted between two and nine times. The chain carries TRBV5-1 and TRBJ1-1; 8 nucleotides match TRBD1. There are 14 residues in the CDR3. Per germline, CDR1 SGHRS and CDR2 YFSETQ. V lost 7 bases to trimming and J lost 11 bases; unmatched junction nucleotides: 16. The DNA of the CDR3 is TGCGCCAGCGGACCTGGGACAGGCCACCTCGGGGCTTTCTTT. Amino acid sequence: CASGPGTGHLGAFF.

This clonotype was detected a few times. The chain couples TRBV9 to TRBJ1-6; D may be TRBD1 (5 bases). With 2 bases removed from V and 3 bases from J, the gap between germline ends came to 15 bases. The CDR3 is 17 residues long. Per the germline V gene, CDR1 is SGDLS and CDR2 is YYNGEE. CDR3 sequence: CASSVGEWGFYNSPLHF. CDR3 coding DNA: TGTGCCAGCAGCGTCGGCGAATGGGGGTTCTATAATTCACCCCTCCACTTT.

Only a few counts were recorded for this clonotype. The rearrangement uses TRBV7-9 and TRBJ2-5, with D perhaps matching TRBD1 or TRBD2 (5 bases each). Germline V gives CDR1 SEHNR, CDR2 FQNEAQ (reference sequence). CDR3 length equals 15 residues. The V end lost 5 bases, the J end lost 2 bases, and 15 bases lay between the germline ends. The CDR3 sequence is CASSDTKGPQETQYF. DNA for the CDR3: TGTGCCAGCAGCGATACCAAGGGACCTCAAGAGACCCAGTACTTC.

This clonotype turned up a few times. The rearrangement uses TRBV6-5 and TRBJ1-6; perhaps TRBD1 as D (6 bases). V was trimmed by 6 bases and J by 5 bases, leaving 17 bases between them. Germline lookup yields CDR1 MNHEY and CDR2 SVGAGI. The CDR3 has 16 amino acids. The CDR3 loop reads CASRKGTRGDNSPLHF. The CDR3 nucleotides read TGTGCCAGCAGGAAGGGGACAAGGGGGGATAATTCACCCCTCCACTTT.

Details on this clonotype: The junction and the germline gene differ at one end; a read error may be behind it. The chain is built from TRBV7-3 and TRBJ1-1; D not resolved. Germline assignment: CDR1 SGHTA and CDR2 FQGTGA. The length of the CDR3 is 13 residues. This CDR3 reads CASSHRMNTEAFF. In DNA, the CDR3 is TGCGCCAGCAGCCACCGTATGAACACTGAAGCTTTCTTT.

Details on this clonotype: A much larger clone is a single base away; this may be a read error. V gene TRBV7-9 combines with J gene TRBJ1-5, with 9 positions matching TRBD1. Per germline, CDR1 SEHNR and CDR2 FQNEAQ (reference sequence). The CDR3 is made up of 16 amino acids. This chain's CDR3 is CAGSLGTGNSNQPQHF. Here the CDR3 DNA reads TGTGCCGGCAGCTTAGGGACAGGGAATAGCAATCAGCCCCAGCATTTT. The full variable domain, in which reference TRBV7-9 and TRBJ1-5 provide the parts outside the CDR3, is DTGVSQNPRHKITKRGQNVTFRCDPISEHNRLYWYRQTLGQGPEFLTYFQNEAQLEKSRLLSDRFSAERPKGSFSTLEIQRTEQGDSAMYLCAGSLGTGNSNQPQHFGDGTRLSIL.

The chain joins TRBV29-1 to TRBJ2-2, with a possible D match to TRBD2 (6 bases). Trimming removed 1 base from V and 5 bases from J, with 8 bases in between. Germline CDR1 reads SQVTM; CDR2 reads ANQGSEA. The CDR3 is 13 amino acids. This CDR3 is CSVEGAGTGELFF. CDR3 nucleotide sequence: TGCAGCGTTGAAGGGGCGGGAACCGGGGAGCTGTTTTTT.

This chain connects TRBV5-6 to TRBJ1-1, with 7 bases fitting TRBD1. Germline V gene sequence: CDR1 SGHDT, CDR2 YYEEEE. Germline trimming cut 5 bases from V and 6 bases from J; bases unmatched to any gene: 7. This CDR3 contains 13 residues. The CDR3 is CASSRQGWPEAFF. The CDR3 bases are TGTGCCAGCAGTCGACAGGGATGGCCTGAAGCTTTCTTT.

This clonotype was found many times. J is TRBJ2-7 and V is TRBV12-3 or TRBV12-4; 8 bases fit TRBD1. Trimming cost V 3 bases and J 3 bases; bases outside gene matches: 4. CDR3 length equals 14 residues. This chain's CDR3 is CASSLPQGGYEQYF. As DNA, the CDR3 is TGTGCCAGCAGTTTGCCACAGGGGGGCTACGAGCAGTACTTC.

There are a few counts of this clonotype. This sequence joins TRBV14 and TRBJ2-7; the match to TRBD1 covers 7 bases. After removal of 3 bases from V and 4 bases from J, the junction contained 3 bases not matched to a gene. Germline-derived CDR1 and CDR2 are SGHDN and FVKESK. This CDR3 comprises 13 residues. The CDR3 nucleotides read TGTGCCAGCAGCCAGAGGGGGCGTTACGAGCAGTACTTC. Its translation is CASSQRGRYEQYF.